Listed here are 5 T cell receptor beta chains from one sample, sequenced in a study of blood T cell repertoires in COVID-19. Sequenced by immunoSEQ multiplex PCR; TCRdb stores in-frame clones only, minus some. The profile shows about 200,000 clones, 79% of them singletons. Sequencing input: peripheral blood. These receptors originate from a woman between 40 and 55 years old with COVID-19, enrolled during active disease.

This clone was counted a single time. The V call is TRBV9, the J call TRBJ2-7, with 7 bases aligning to TRBD1. After removal of 0 bases from V and 2 bases from J, the junction contained 2 bases not matched to a gene. The CDR3 runs to 14 residues. CDR1 is SGDLS and CDR2 is YYNGEE in the germline V gene. The CDR3 DNA reads as TGTGCCAGCAGCGTAGGGGGACAGACCTACGAGCAGTACTTC. It translates to CASSVGGQTYEQYF.

The CDR3 nucleotides read TGCGCCAGCAGCAGGGGAAGTAGCTCCTACGAGCAGTACTTC. Protein: CASSRGSSSYEQYF. The rearrangement joins TRBV10-2 to TRBJ2-7, with TRBD1 as a possible D gene (6 bases). The germline CDR1 and CDR2 sequences are WSHSY and SAAADI. CDR3 length: 14 residues. The germline V and J ends were trimmed by 6 bases and 0 bases, with 12 bases remaining between them.

The chain employs TRBV5-1 and TRBJ2-5; perhaps TRBD2 as D (6 bases). This CDR3 is built from 15 residues. Trimming pared 1 base from V and 5 bases from J, leaving 15 bases between. CDR1 is SGHRS, CDR2 YFSETQ, per germline. The CDR3 bases are TGCGCCAGCAGCTTGCTCGGGATGGGACTGGAGACCCAGTACTTC. Its protein is CASSLLGMGLETQYF.

This clone was picked up one time. The rearrangement uses TRBV7-9 and TRBJ2-7, with TRBD1 as a possible D gene (5 bases). The CDR3 totals 14 residues. Deletions cut 4 bases from V and 3 bases from J, with 13 bases between. CDR1 is SEHNR and CDR2 is FQNEAQ in the germline V gene (reference sequence). In nucleotides, the CDR3 is TGTGCCAGCAGCTCCACCGACAGAATCTACGAGCAGTACTTC. The encoded protein is CASSSTDRIYEQYF.

The chain carries TRBV20-1 and TRBJ2-7; 7 nucleotides align to TRBD2. From germline, CDR1 is DFQATT and CDR2 SNEGSKA (reference sequence). V lost 3 bases, J lost 7 bases, and 15 bases stayed unmatched. The CDR3 consists of 15 residues. This chain's CDR3 is CSASYLAVGVGEQYF. CDR3 bases: TGCAGTGCTAGTTACCTAGCGGTTGGGGTAGGGGAGCAGTACTTC.